The present TCR beta chain was sequenced within a study of blood T cell repertoires in COVID-19. The V and J ends lost 5 bases and 6 bases respectively, with 15 bases between them. Germline CDR1 is LGHNA and CDR2 is YSLEER. The length of the CDR3 is 14 residues. Generated by immunoSEQ multiplex PCR, the TCRdb table keeps only in-frame clones and is missing some. The sample includes more than 85,000 clones, 80% of them seen just once. The TCR was taken from a human donor in a cohort sampled during active or convalescent COVID-19. V gene TRBV4-3 combines with J gene TRBJ2-3; D gene unclear. The specimen sequenced was peripheral blood. In nucleotides, the CDR3 is TGCGCCAGCAGCGCTATTATGGTGAGCGATACGCAGTATTTT. The encoded protein is CASSAIMVSDTQYF.